This passage covers 20 T cell receptor beta chains from one sample sequenced in a study of T cell responses to AZD1222 COVID-19 vaccine. Generated by immunoSEQ multiplex PCR, the TCRdb table keeps only in-frame clones and is missing some. The top ten hold roughly 6% of the sample, which has approximately 150,000 clones, roughly 88% seen once. This specimen was peripheral blood, taken 28 days after the second AZD1222 dose. Source of these receptors: an adult who received the AZD1222 COVID-19 vaccine.

The rearrangement uses TRBV18 and TRBJ1-4; D not resolved. Per the germline V gene, CDR1 is KGHSH and CDR2 is LQKENI. The CDR3 totals 15 residues. V was trimmed by 1 base and J by 3 bases, leaving 9 bases between them. CDR3 nucleotide sequence: TGTGCCAGCTCACCACTGGAGGTAGCTAATGAAAAACTGTTTTTT. Encoded protein: CASSPLEVANEKLFF.

This clone appeared a single time. This sequence joins TRBV20-1 and TRBJ2-1; no definite D call. Per germline, CDR1 DFQATT and CDR2 SNEGSKA (reference sequence). V lost 8 bases to trimming and J lost 8 bases, with 13 bases between them. CDR3 length: 11 amino acids. The CDR3 sequence is CSFPNSDEQFF. CDR3 DNA: TGCAGTTTCCCTAATAGTGATGAGCAGTTCTTC.

V and J are TRBV3-1 (or the pseudogene TRBV3-2) and TRBJ2-7, with 10 bases identical to TRBD1. The length of the CDR3 is 16 residues. Trimming took 2 bases from V and 2 from J; bases not matched to a gene: 6. Per the germline V gene, CDR1 is LGHDT and CDR2 is YNNKEL (reference sequence). The CDR3 protein is CASSQLAGTGAYEQYF. The CDR3 region has the DNA TGTGCCAGCAGCCAACTTGCCGGGACAGGGGCCTACGAGCAGTACTTC.

The chain uses TRBV15 and TRBJ2-3; tentative D call: TRBD1 (6 bases). Deletions cut 4 bases from V and 4 bases from J, with 12 bases between. CDR3 length: 14 amino acids. Germline-derived CDR1 and CDR2 are LNHNV and YYDKDF (reference sequence). The DNA for the CDR3 is TGTGCCACCAGCATTCACGGACAGTCAGATACGCAGTATTTT. Protein: CATSIHGQSDTQYF.

The gene calls are TRBV21-1 and TRBJ2-3; the D call of TRBD2 is as the table states it, not checked on the DNA. TRBV21-1 is a recognized pseudogene. CDR3 length: 18 amino acids. Here the CDR3 reads CASSKETSGTPLTDTQYF. CDR3 nucleotides: TGTGCCAGCAGCAAAGAAACTAGCGGGACCCCCTTGACAGATACGCAGTATTTT.

This CDR3 is CASSDGTVRSLGYGYTF. The CDR3 DNA reads as TGTGCCAGCAGTGATGGGACAGTTCGGAGTCTTGGCTATGGCTACACCTTC. This chain connects TRBV6-1 to TRBJ1-2, with 7 bases fitting TRBD1. Germline V CDR1 and CDR2: MNHNS, SASEGT. J was trimmed by 4 bases and V by 3 bases; bases with no gene match: 14. The CDR3 has 17 amino acids.

The V gene is TRBV9, the J gene TRBJ1-5; no reliable D call. The germline V gene has CDR1 SGDLS and CDR2 YYNGEE. V lost 0 bases and J lost 4, with 8 bases in between. The CDR3 is 14 residues long. The CDR3 spells CASSVEGGNQPQHF. In DNA form, the CDR3 reads TGTGCCAGCAGCGTAGAGGGAGGGAATCAGCCCCAGCATTTT.

This clone was counted only a few times. This chain joins TRBV4-3 and TRBJ2-7, with D unclear. Trimming stripped 4 bases from V and 4 bases from J, with 17 bases between. Germline loops: CDR1 LGHNA, CDR2 YSLEER. There are 15 residues in the CDR3. CDR3: CASSPSSGSEYEQYF. CDR3 DNA: TGCGCCAGCAGCCCCTCCTCGGGCAGCGAGTACGAGCAGTACTTC.

This clone was observed once. This chain uses TRBV2 with TRBJ1-5; no firm D call. The CDR3 contains 13 residues. The germline gives CDR1 SNHLY, CDR2 FYNNEI. Trimming pared 6 bases from V and 3 bases from J, leaving 9 bases between. CDR3: CASRAQDNQPQHF. The CDR3 DNA reads as TGTGCCAGCAGGGCACAAGACAATCAGCCCCAGCATTTT.

The chain is built from TRBV5-1 and TRBJ1-1; tentatively, D is TRBD1 (5 bases). The CDR3 is 14 amino acids. Trimming shortened V by 4 bases and J by 5 bases, and 15 bases separated the two germline ends. The germline V gene has CDR1 SGHRS and CDR2 YFSETQ. The CDR3 loop is CASSRGGAETEAFF. CDR3 nucleotides: TGCGCCAGCAGCCGCGGGGGAGCTGAAACTGAAGCTTTCTTT.

The V gene is TRBV5-1, the J gene TRBJ1-2; no clear D. Germline V CDR1 and CDR2: SGHRS, YFSETQ. This CDR3 contains 14 residues. V was shortened by 6 bases and J by 0 bases, with 12 bases between the two germline ends. The CDR3 region is CASTSSEANYGYTF. In DNA, the CDR3 is TGCGCCAGCACCTCAAGCGAAGCTAACTATGGCTACACCTTC.

The rearrangement joins TRBV12-3 or TRBV12-4 to TRBJ1-5; D not certain. The ends were cut back, 3 bases at V and 4 bases at J, with 7 bases in the middle. The CDR3 is 13 amino acids. CDR3 in amino acids: CASSFSQNQPQHF. The CDR3 bases are TGTGCCAGCAGTTTCTCCCAGAATCAGCCCCAGCATTTT.

The chain couples TRBV7-6 to TRBJ1-2, with 7 bases aligning to TRBD1. J was trimmed by 6 bases and V by 5 bases; bases with no gene match: 15. CDR1 is SGHVS, CDR2 FNYEAQ, per germline. The CDR3 loop spans 16 amino acids. The DNA of the CDR3 is TGTGCCAGCAGCCTGGGGAGGGGGCTAGTAGCCGATGGCTACACCTTC. It specifies CASSLGRGLVADGYTF.

The CDR3 is CATLTNQNTGELFF. DNA of the CDR3: TGTGCCACCTTGACAAACCAGAACACCGGGGAGCTGTTTTTT. This rearrangement joins TRBV21-1 to TRBJ2-2; TRBD1, as called in the table, went unchecked against the DNA. TRBV21-1 counts as a pseudogene. There are 14 residues in the CDR3.

J is TRBJ2-7 and V is TRBV6-1; D is unresolved. CDR1 and CDR2 (germline): MNHNS, SASEGT. The CDR3 is 17 residues long. The ends were cut back, 0 bases at V and 2 bases at J, with 17 bases in the middle. For the CDR3, the DNA is TGTGCCAGCAGTGAAGCAGTCGGCCGGCAAGAAACCTACGAGCAGTACTTC. It encodes CASSEAVGRQETYEQYF.

This sequence joins TRBV10-3 and TRBJ2-3; D uncertain. Germline loops: CDR1 ENHRY, CDR2 SYGVKD. The germline V and J ends were trimmed by 4 bases and 0 bases, with 11 bases remaining between them. The CDR3 extends over 15 amino acids. The CDR3 DNA is TGTGCCATCAGTGGGTCTCGAACTAGCACAGATACGCAGTATTTT. This translates into CAISGSRTSTDTQYF.

The chain carries TRBV11-2 and TRBJ1-5; D uncertain. V was shortened by 1 base and J by 5 bases, with 6 bases between the two germline ends. Germline V gives CDR1 SGHAT, CDR2 FQNNGV. This CDR3 is 13 amino acids long. CDR3 residues: CASSLGFDQPQHF. CDR3 DNA: TGTGCCAGCAGCTTAGGGTTTGATCAGCCCCAGCATTTT.

The V and J genes are TRBV5-4 and TRBJ2-3; 11 bases fit TRBD2. V lost 0 bases, J lost 0 bases, and 9 bases stayed unmatched. Germline V gene data show CDR1 as SGHNT and CDR2 as YYREEE (reference sequence). The CDR3 has 19 residues. CDR3 in amino acids: CASSLEGLAGGFSTDTQYF. The DNA for the CDR3 is TGTGCCAGCAGCTTGGAAGGGCTAGCGGGAGGCTTTAGCACAGATACGCAGTATTTT.

V gene TRBV6-1 combines with J gene TRBJ1-5, with a possible D match to TRBD1 (5 bases). There are 16 residues in the CDR3. V shed 1 base and J shed 7 bases, with 17 bases lying between them. Germline V lookup: CDR1 MNHNS, CDR2 SASEGT. The CDR3 sequence: CASSEVGPLVKQPQHF. CDR3 coding DNA: TGTGCCAGCAGTGAAGTGGGGCCCCTTGTGAAGCAGCCCCAGCATTTT.

This rearrangement joins TRBV19 to TRBJ1-4, with 9 nucleotides matching TRBD1. Trimming removed 4 bases from V and 0 bases from J; junction bases left unmatched: 6. The CDR3 runs to 17 residues. The V gene's germline CDR1 is LNHDA and CDR2 SQIVND (reference sequence). CDR3 protein: CASSRGQGVATNEKLFF. CDR3 bases: TGTGCCAGTAGTAGGGGACAGGGCGTTGCAACTAATGAAAAACTGTTTTTT.